Listed here are 14 T cell receptor beta chains from one sample, sequenced in a study of blood T cells in healthy people across ages. Through a sample-barcoded 5' primer and a J-beta primer mix, a second PCR was run for about 6 to 11 cycles. One entry per CDR3 protein, called by TCRdb with MiXCR from the 5' RACE reads. The data contain about 630,000 distinct CDR3 sequences, roughly 20% of them singletons. Sequencing input: blood. The source is a man between 65 and 80 years old in good health.

The V call is TRBV20-1, the J call TRBJ2-5, with D hard to call. The DNA end lines up better with TRBJ2-7; the J call may be wrong. The CDR3 has 13 amino acids. Germline loops: CDR1 DFQATT, CDR2 SNEGSKA (reference sequence). CDR3 sequence: CSARKVLSYEQYF. Here the CDR3 DNA reads TGCAGTGCTAGAAAGGTCCTTTCCTACGAGCAGTACTTC.

This clonotype came up once. A clone one base away is much larger, so this may be a read error. The chain joins TRBV5-1 to TRBJ1-5, with D possibly being TRBD1 (5 bases). The V and J ends lost 0 bases and 5 bases respectively, with 9 bases between them. Germline V gene sequence: CDR1 SGHRS, CDR2 YFSETQ. The CDR3 is 14 residues long. CDR3 in amino acids: CASSLGGDDQPQHF. CDR3 DNA: TGCGCCAGCAGCTTGGGGGGGGACGATCAGCCCCAGCATTTT.

In its sample, this clonotype was seen a few times. This chain connects TRBV5-1 to TRBJ1-1, with no clear D. The germline gives CDR1 SGHRS, CDR2 YFSETQ. The V and J ends lost 5 bases and 0 bases respectively, with 8 bases between them. This CDR3 spans 13 amino acids. CDR3 sequence (DNA): TGCGCCAGCAGGGTCAGTATGAACACTGAAGCTTTCTTT. Translated, it gives CASRVSMNTEAFF.

Turning to this clonotype: A much larger clone differs from this one at a single base, so this may be a read error. The chain joins TRBV5-6 to TRBJ2-1; D call uncertain. Germline values: CDR1 SGHDT, CDR2 YYEEEE. This CDR3 is 15 amino acids long. The CDR3 loop reads CASSLAFGSLNERFF. For the CDR3, the DNA is TGTGCCAGCAGCTTGGCCTTTGGGTCGCTCAATGAGCGGTTCTTC.

The chain uses TRBV9 and TRBJ1-4; a weak D match, TRBD1 (5 bases). V was pared by 3 bases and J by 3 bases, with 9 bases between. The CDR3 runs to 14 residues. Germline values: CDR1 SGDLS, CDR2 YYNGEE. The CDR3 here is CASSANRPNEKLFF. The CDR3, as DNA: TGTGCCAGCAGCGCAAACAGGCCTAATGAAAAACTGTTTTTT.

The genes are TRBV4-1 and TRBJ1-2, with 8 bases fitting TRBD1. V dropped 0 bases and J dropped 1; count of bases not matched to a gene: 13. CDR3 length: 19 residues. Germline V CDR1 and CDR2: MGHRA, YSYEKL. The CDR3 spells CASSQEAGTGSTLNYGYTF. DNA for the CDR3: TGCGCCAGCAGCCAAGAGGCGGGGACAGGTTCTACCCTTAACTATGGCTACACCTTC.

This clonotype came up a few times. The CDR3 DNA follows: TGTGCCAGCAGCACTCGGCTCTACGAGCAGTACTTC. It yields the protein CASSTRLYEQYF. The gene calls are TRBV11-2 and TRBJ2-7; no reliable D call. Germline CDR1 is SGHAT and CDR2 is FQNNGV. This CDR3 is 12 amino acids long. Trimming stripped 5 bases from V and 3 bases from J, with 8 bases between.

Only a few counts were recorded for this clonotype. V and J are TRBV7-9 and TRBJ2-1, with D perhaps TRBD1 (5 bases). This CDR3 spans 16 amino acids. V was trimmed by 4 bases and J by 2 bases, leaving 15 bases between them. Germline V gives CDR1 SEHNR, CDR2 FQNEAQ (reference sequence). The CDR3 here is CASSSLNGAAYNEQFF. The CDR3, as DNA: TGTGCCAGCAGCTCACTTAATGGGGCAGCCTACAATGAGCAGTTCTTC. The whole variable domain, remainder taken from reference TRBV7-9 and TRBJ2-1, is DTGVSQNPRHKITKRGQNVTFRCDPISEHNRLYWYRQTLGQGPEFLTYFQNEAQLEKSRLLSDRFSAERPKGSFSTLEIQRTEQGDSAMYLCASSSLNGAAYNEQFFGPGTRLTVL.

The CDR3: CASSQDGAGRGNNEQFF. The DNA for the CDR3 is TGCGCCAGCAGCCAAGATGGAGCGGGAAGAGGGAACAATGAGCAGTTCTTC. The chain couples TRBV4-1 to TRBJ2-1, with TRBD2 identical over 7 bases. Germline CDR1 and CDR2: MGHRA and YSYEKL. The CDR3 covers 17 residues. Losses at the gene ends were 0 bases for V and 5 bases for J; bases not matched to a gene: 10.

This clonotype was picked up a small number of times. The rearrangement uses TRBV7-8 and TRBJ2-2; D perhaps matches TRBD2 (6 bases). V was pared by 4 bases and J by 0 bases, with 30 bases between. Germline CDR1 and CDR2: SGHVS and FQNEAQ. This CDR3 contains 22 residues. The CDR3 region is CASSSVRATRSSLRSNTGELFF. DNA for the CDR3: TGTGCCAGCAGCTCCGTCAGGGCGACTAGGAGTTCCCTTCGATCGAACACCGGGGAGCTGTTTTTT.

This clonotype was seen more than once but under ten times. This rearrangement joins TRBV7-9 to TRBJ2-3; D ambiguous. This CDR3 is built from 18 residues. With 2 bases removed from V and 2 bases from J, the gap between germline ends came to 20 bases. Germline CDR1 SEHNR, CDR2 FQNEAQ (reference sequence). The CDR3 nucleotides read TGTGCCAGCAGCTTACTCCCGGAACTAAAGGGCCCCACAGATACGCAGTATTTT. Translating gives CASSLLPELKGPTDTQYF.

The chain is built from TRBV3-1 and TRBJ1-3, with D perhaps TRBD1 (5 bases). The V and J ends lost 5 bases and 4 bases respectively, with 12 bases between them. The CDR3 loop spans 14 amino acids. CDR1 is LGHDT and CDR2 is YNNKEL in the germline V gene (reference sequence). DNA for the CDR3: TGTGCCAGCAGCGAAAGGGGAGCGGGAAACACCATATATTTT. As protein: CASSERGAGNTIYF.

Only a few counts were recorded for this clonotype. V is TRBV6-1 and J is TRBJ2-5; unclear D gene. The CDR3 runs 14 residues. The germline V gene encodes CDR1 MNHNS and CDR2 SASEGT. The ends were cut back, 4 bases at V and 3 bases at J, with 12 bases in the middle. Here the CDR3 DNA reads TGTGCCAGCAGTGGACGGACGGCTAAAGAGACCCAGTACTTC. This codes for CASSGRTAKETQYF.

The V call is TRBV9, the J call TRBJ2-1, with 10 nucleotides matching TRBD2. After removal of 0 bases from V and 7 bases from J, the junction contained 7 bases not matched to a gene. CDR3 size: 16 residues. Germline CDR1 reads SGDLS; CDR2 reads YYNGEE. The CDR3 DNA reads TGTGCCAGCAGCGTAGGAGCTAGCGGGAGTACGAATGAGCAGTTCTTC. It translates to CASSVGASGSTNEQFF.